The T cell receptor beta chain under discussion was sequenced for a study of early T cells in non-severe SARS-CoV-2 infection. The overall study: Unsorted whole-blood RNA was sequenced in bulk, leaving chains unpaired.

This clonotype was counted at least ten times. Unique molecular identifier tags were affixed to discrete cDNA molecules. Via MiXCR, TCRdb re-called the 5' RACE reads, giving one row per CDR3 protein. The repertoire holds over 50,000 distinct CDR3 sequences, with roughly an eighth as singletons. The CDR3 contains 13 residues. CDR1 and CDR2 (germline): DFQATT, SNEGSKA (reference sequence). V lost 4 bases and J 3 bases, leaving 10 bases between the germline ends. The TCR originated in an adult who was a healthcare worker with PCR-confirmed SARS-CoV-2 infection or an uninfected control (not recorded which). The chain joins TRBV20-1 to TRBJ1-5, with D hard to call. Sequencing input: whole blood. CDR3 nucleotide sequence: TGCAGTGCTATTTTGGCCAACAATCAGCCCCAGCATTTT. Amino acids: CSAILANNQPQHF.